The 12 T cell receptor beta chains below come from one sample, sequenced in a study of memory CD4+ T cells and cytomegalovirus serostatus. The sort gate was single viable CD3+CD4+CD8-CD45RO+ cells for memory CD4+ T cells. The method was immunoSEQ multiplex PCR; TCRdb's version includes in-frame clones alone and lacks a portion of them. This table has about 25,000 clones, around 75% appearing once. Material: memory CD4+ T cells from blood. The receptor set was obtained from an adult in good health and CMV-seronegative.

This clone was counted a few times. This chain links TRBV28 with TRBJ1-2; D not certain. The V end was cut by 3 bases, the J end by 7 bases, with 15 bases between. This CDR3 contains 14 residues. In germline, CDR1 is MDHEN, CDR2 SYDVKM. The CDR3 loop is CASSLVGQSLGYTF. Here the CDR3 DNA reads TGTGCCAGCAGTTTGGTTGGGCAGTCGCTTGGCTACACCTTC.

A few counts support this clone. The rearrangement joins TRBV5-4 to TRBJ1-6; no reliable D call. Deletions cut 5 bases from V and 7 bases from J, with 16 bases between. The germline V gene encodes CDR1 SGHNT and CDR2 YYREEE (reference sequence). The length of the CDR3 is 15 residues. Here the CDR3 reads CASSPPDLLNSPLHF. DNA of the CDR3: TGTGCCAGCAGTCCACCCGATCTCTTGAATTCACCCCTCCACTTT.

This chain connects TRBV5-3 to TRBJ1-1; D is unresolved. TRBV5-3 falls under the ORF class, with uncertain function. The V gene lost 0 bases and the J gene lost 6 bases, with 15 bases spanning the gap. This CDR3 is 15 amino acids long. CDR3 DNA: TGTGCCAGAAGCTTGGTAGCCCTCGGTGGCGCTGAAGCTTTCTTT. Residues: CARSLVALGGAEAFF.

The chain uses TRBV13 and TRBJ1-3; 8 bases are shared with TRBD1. The CDR3 is made up of 15 amino acids. Germline V CDR1 and CDR2: PRHDT, FYEKMQ (reference sequence). V was pared by 6 bases and J by 2 bases, with 6 bases of the junction left unmatched. Written as DNA, the CDR3 is TGTGCCAGCAGTCGAAAGACAGGGGCTGGAAACACCATATATTTT. This encodes CASSRKTGAGNTIYF.

The chain combines TRBV11-2 with TRBJ1-2; D may be TRBD1 (6 bases). This CDR3 comprises 13 residues. Germline assignment: CDR1 SGHAT and CDR2 FQNNGV. Trimming took 5 bases from V and 2 from J, leaving 9 bases between them. The CDR3 spells CASSLGQNYGYTF. CDR3 DNA: TGTGCCAGCAGCCTAGGACAGAACTATGGCTACACCTTC.

This chain joins TRBV28 and TRBJ2-5, with TRBD2 identical over 14 bases. The length of the CDR3 is 14 residues. The trim removed 9 bases at V and 5 bases at J, leaving 5 bases unmatched. Germline V lookup: CDR1 MDHEN, CDR2 SYDVKM. Written as DNA, the CDR3 is TGTGCCAGTCTGACTAGCGGGGGGGCGGAGACCCAGTACTTC. This translates into CASLTSGGAETQYF.

This clone was detected once. The V call is TRBV7-8, the J call TRBJ2-7, with D tentatively TRBD1 (9 bases). Trimming cost V 1 base and J 3 bases, with 19 bases left between them. Germline V gene lookup returns CDR1 SGHVS and CDR2 FQNEAQ. CDR3 length: 17 amino acids. DNA of the CDR3: TGTGCCAGCAGCTTAGTCGGGGGGGGGACAGGGTACTACGAGCAGTACTTC. Protein product: CASSLVGGGTGYYEQYF.

The gene calls are TRBV10-2 and TRBJ1-2, with D perhaps matching TRBD1 (5 bases). CDR3 length equals 14 residues. The V gene lost 5 bases and the J gene lost 9 bases, with 19 bases spanning the gap. Germline assignment: CDR1 WSHSY and CDR2 SAAADI. CDR3 in amino acids: CASSSGWGFLSYTF. In DNA, the CDR3 is TGCGCCAGCAGTTCAGGGTGGGGATTTTTGAGCTACACCTTC.

This chain connects TRBV15 to TRBJ2-7; 8 bases map to TRBD1. With 0 bases clipped from V and 5 bases from J, the junction kept 6 bases outside the gene matches. This CDR3 has 15 amino acids. The germline CDR1 and CDR2 sequences are LNHNV and YYDKDF (reference sequence). The CDR3 nucleotides are TGTGCCACCAGCAGAGATCCCTACAGGGGGAACGAGCAGTACTTC. Its translation is CATSRDPYRGNEQYF.

This chain joins TRBV18 and TRBJ1-2; D is perhaps TRBD1 (6 bases). Germline lookup yields CDR1 KGHSH and CDR2 LQKENI. V was cut by 3 bases and J by 1 base, with 9 bases left in between. The CDR3 totals 14 residues. The CDR3 DNA follows: TGTGCCAGCTCACCCAGGGGATTTAACTATGGCTACACCTTC. Translated, it gives CASSPRGFNYGYTF.

This clone has more than one count but fewer than ten. CDR3 amino acids: CASSQVRGGDQPQHF. CDR3 coding DNA: TGCGCCAGCAGCCAAGTAAGAGGGGGGGATCAGCCCCAGCATTTT. The chain has TRBV4-1 and TRBJ1-5, with D perhaps matching TRBD1 (6 bases). V was shortened by 1 base and J by 5 bases, with 12 bases between the two germline ends. The CDR3 consists of 15 residues. From germline, CDR1 is MGHRA and CDR2 YSYEKL.

The V call is TRBV6-1, the J call TRBJ2-6, with a possible D match to TRBD1 (6 bases). Germline-derived CDR1 and CDR2 are MNHNS and SASEGT. The ends were cut back, 11 bases at V and 4 bases at J, with 15 bases in the middle. The CDR3 extends over 14 amino acids. DNA of the CDR3: TGTGCCGGTCACAGGGAAGGCGGGGCCAACGTCCTGACTTTC. Residues: CAGHREGGANVLTF.